The present TCR beta chain was sequenced within a study of blood T cell repertoires in COVID-19. The study drew participants aged about 18 to 89 years from 20 to 30 US areas. Participants were placed into cohorts based on the clinical history they reported. Up to 2 weeks before entering the study, exposed participants had met a COVID-19 case. As originally analysed: Nucleated cell counts were estimated from reference gene primer amplification. The repertoire was sequenced with immunoSEQ multiplex PCR; TCRdb's copy has only in-frame clones and lacks some. Clonal size and the V and J genes are those of that table, whereas D and trimming came from the DNA. The repertoire consists of approximately 300,000 clones, with 90% occurring once and the leading ten covering less than 4%. With V trimmed by 2 bases and J by 3 bases, 1 base remained unmatched. CDR1 is LGHDT and CDR2 is YNNKEL in the germline V gene (reference sequence). The CDR3 spans 15 residues.

This clonotype originated in a woman between 25 and 40 years old who had been exposed to COVID-19. Sequenced input: PBMCs or T cells enriched from blood (not recorded which). This rearrangement joins TRBV3-1 (or the pseudogene TRBV3-2) to TRBJ1-4; 9 nucleotides agree with TRBD1. This CDR3 reads CASSQRTGANEKLFF. DNA of the CDR3: TGTGCCAGCAGCCAACGGACAGGGGCTAATGAAAAACTGTTTTTT.